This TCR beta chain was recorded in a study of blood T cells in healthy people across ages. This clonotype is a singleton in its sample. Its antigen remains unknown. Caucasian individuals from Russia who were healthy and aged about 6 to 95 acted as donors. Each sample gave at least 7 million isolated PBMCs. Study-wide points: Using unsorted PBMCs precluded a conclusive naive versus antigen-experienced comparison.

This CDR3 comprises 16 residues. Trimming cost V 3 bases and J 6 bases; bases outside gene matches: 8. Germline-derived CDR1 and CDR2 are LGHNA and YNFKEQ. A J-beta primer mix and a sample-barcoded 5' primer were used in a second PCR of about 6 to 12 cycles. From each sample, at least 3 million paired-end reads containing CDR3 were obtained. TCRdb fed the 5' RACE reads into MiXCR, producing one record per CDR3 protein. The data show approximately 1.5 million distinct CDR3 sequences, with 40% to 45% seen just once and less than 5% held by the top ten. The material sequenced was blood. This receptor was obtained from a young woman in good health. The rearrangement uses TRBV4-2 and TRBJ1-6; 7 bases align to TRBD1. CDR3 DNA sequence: TGTGCCAGCAGCCAGGAGGGGGCGAATAGTAATTCACCCCTCCACTTT. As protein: CASSQEGANSNSPLHF.